This entry lists 6 T cell receptor beta chains sequenced from one sample in a study of cytomegalovirus exposure and HLA in healthy donors (dated by TCRdb to the late 2010s). The method behind the library was the immunoSEQ multiplex PCR assay. Not all clones reach the TCRdb copy of this immuneACCESS table, which keeps in-frame sequences only. Checked studies attribute under half of the gap to unresolved V genes and leave the rest unexplained. The sample table contains 150,000 to 200,000 clones; only one count was recorded for 86% of them. Roughly 1.6% of the sample is in the top ten clones. Specimen: PBMCs. The receptors stem from a woman under 30 in good health and CMV-seronegative.

The CDR3, as DNA: TGTGCCAGCGGACAGGGAAGGGCGGTCAAAGCTTTCTTT. Translating it yields CASGQGRAVKAFF. This sequence joins TRBV2 and TRBJ1-1, with 8 positions matching TRBD1. This CDR3 region has 13 residues. Germline assignment: CDR1 SNHLY and CDR2 FYNNEI. With V trimmed by 8 bases and J by 9 bases, 11 bases remained unmatched.

J is TRBJ1-2 and V is TRBV27, with a possible D match to TRBD1 (5 bases). CDR1 MNHEY and CDR2 SMNVEV come from the germline V gene (reference sequence). V lost 6 bases and J lost 4, with 12 bases in between. CDR3 length: 13 residues. The CDR3 loop reads CASRVGGSYGYTF. The CDR3 coding sequence is TGTGCCAGCAGGGTGGGGGGGTCCTATGGCTACACCTTC.

The rearrangement joins TRBV11-3 to TRBJ2-5, with D possibly matching TRBD1 (5 bases). The length of the CDR3 is 15 residues. Germline V gene data show CDR1 as SGHNT and CDR2 as YENEEA. Between the trimmed V and J ends, which lost 0 bases and 2 bases, there was a span of 10 bases. This CDR3 reads CASSLDSQGQETQYF. The CDR3 DNA follows: TGTGCCAGCAGCTTAGATTCCCAGGGACAAGAGACCCAGTACTTC.

CDR3 protein: CAWSVLGQRGYEQYF. The CDR3 DNA reads as TGTGCCTGGAGTGTTTTAGGTCAGCGAGGTTACGAGCAGTACTTC. V gene TRBV30 combines with J gene TRBJ2-7; D call uncertain. CDR1 GTSNPN and CDR2 SVGIG come from the germline V gene (reference sequence). The ends were cut back, 0 bases at V and 4 bases at J, with 16 bases in the middle. The CDR3 spans 15 residues.

This chain joins TRBV18 and TRBJ1-1; D is unclear. V lost 0 bases and J lost 1, with 12 bases in between. Germline values: CDR1 KGHSH, CDR2 LQKENI. This CDR3 has 16 residues. The CDR3 bases are TGTGCCAGCTCACCACCCCGCCGGGTGGCGAACACTGAAGCTTTCTTT. The encoded protein is CASSPPRRVANTEAFF.

J is TRBJ2-5 and V is TRBV6-1; 8 nucleotides match TRBD2. J lost 5 bases, V lost 3 bases, and 17 bases had no gene match. The germline gives CDR1 MNHNS, CDR2 SASEGT. The CDR3 is 18 residues long. The CDR3, as DNA: TGTGCCAGCAGTGACAGGAACTGGCGGGAGGAATTGTTGGAGACCCAGTACTTC. The encoded protein is CASSDRNWREELLETQYF.